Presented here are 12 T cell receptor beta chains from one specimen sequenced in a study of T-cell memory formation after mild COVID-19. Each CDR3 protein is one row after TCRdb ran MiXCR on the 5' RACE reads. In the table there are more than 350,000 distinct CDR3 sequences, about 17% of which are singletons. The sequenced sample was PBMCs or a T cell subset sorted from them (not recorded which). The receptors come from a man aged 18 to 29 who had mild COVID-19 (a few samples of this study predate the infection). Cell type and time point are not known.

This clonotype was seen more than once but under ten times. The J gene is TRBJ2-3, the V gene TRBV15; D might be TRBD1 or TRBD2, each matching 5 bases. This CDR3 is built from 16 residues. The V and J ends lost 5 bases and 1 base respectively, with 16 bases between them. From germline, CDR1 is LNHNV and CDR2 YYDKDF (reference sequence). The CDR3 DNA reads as TGTGCCACCAGCTGGACACGGGGCCGGGGCACAGATACGCAGTATTTT. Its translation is CATSWTRGRGTDTQYF.

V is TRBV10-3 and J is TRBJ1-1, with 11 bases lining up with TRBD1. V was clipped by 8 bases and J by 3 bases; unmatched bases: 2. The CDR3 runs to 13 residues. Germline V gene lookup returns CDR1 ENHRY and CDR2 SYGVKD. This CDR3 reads CAIRDRGDTEAFF. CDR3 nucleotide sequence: TGTGCCATCCGGGACAGGGGGGACACTGAAGCTTTCTTT.

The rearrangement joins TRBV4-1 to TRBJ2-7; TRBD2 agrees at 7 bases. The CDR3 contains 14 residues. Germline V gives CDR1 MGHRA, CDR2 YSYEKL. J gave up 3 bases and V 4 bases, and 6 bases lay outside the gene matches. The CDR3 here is CASSPSGDYYEQYV. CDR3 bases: TGCGCCAGCAGCCCTAGCGGCGACTACTACGAGCAGTACGTC.

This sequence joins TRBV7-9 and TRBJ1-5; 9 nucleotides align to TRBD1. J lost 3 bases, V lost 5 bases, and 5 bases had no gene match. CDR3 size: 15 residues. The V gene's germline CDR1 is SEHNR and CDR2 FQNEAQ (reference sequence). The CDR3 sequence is CASSEGTGPNQPQHF. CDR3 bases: TGTGCCAGCAGCGAGGGGACAGGGCCCAATCAGCCCCAGCATTTT.

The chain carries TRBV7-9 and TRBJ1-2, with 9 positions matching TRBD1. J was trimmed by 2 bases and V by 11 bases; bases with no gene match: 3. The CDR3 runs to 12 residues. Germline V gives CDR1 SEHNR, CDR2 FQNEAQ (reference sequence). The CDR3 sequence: CAQGTGNYGYTF. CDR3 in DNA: TGTGCCCAGGGGACAGGGAACTATGGCTACACCTTC. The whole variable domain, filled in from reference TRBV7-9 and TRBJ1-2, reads DTGVSQNPRHKITKRGQNVTFRCDPISEHNRLYWYRQTLGQGPEFLTYFQNEAQLEKSRLLSDRFSAERPKGSFSTLEIQRTEQGDSAMYLCAQGTGNYGYTFGSGTRLTVV.

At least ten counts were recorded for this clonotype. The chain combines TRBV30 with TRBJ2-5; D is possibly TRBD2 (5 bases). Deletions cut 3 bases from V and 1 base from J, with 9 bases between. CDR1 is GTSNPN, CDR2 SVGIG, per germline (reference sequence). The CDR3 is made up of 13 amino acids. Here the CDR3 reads CAWRAAAQETQYF. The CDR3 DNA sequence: TGTGCCTGGAGAGCGGCAGCCCAAGAGACCCAGTACTTC.

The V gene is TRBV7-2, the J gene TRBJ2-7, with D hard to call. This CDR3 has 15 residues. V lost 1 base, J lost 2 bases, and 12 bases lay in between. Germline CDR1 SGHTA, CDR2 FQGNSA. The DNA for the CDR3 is TGTGCCAGCAGCTTAGACAGAGTTGAGGCCTACGAGCAGTACGTC. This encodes CASSLDRVEAYEQYV.

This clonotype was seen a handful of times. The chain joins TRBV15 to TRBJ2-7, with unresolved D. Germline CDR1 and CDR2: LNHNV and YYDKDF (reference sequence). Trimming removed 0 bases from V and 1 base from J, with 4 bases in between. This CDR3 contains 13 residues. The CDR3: CATSREESYEQYF. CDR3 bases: TGTGCCACCAGCAGAGAGGAGTCCTACGAGCAGTACTTC.

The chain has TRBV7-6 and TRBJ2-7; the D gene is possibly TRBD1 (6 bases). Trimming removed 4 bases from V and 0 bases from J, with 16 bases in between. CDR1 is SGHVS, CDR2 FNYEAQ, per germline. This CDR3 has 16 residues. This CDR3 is CASSSGVRGSSYEQYF. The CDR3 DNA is TGTGCCAGCAGCTCGGGTGTCAGGGGCTCCTCCTACGAGCAGTACTTC.

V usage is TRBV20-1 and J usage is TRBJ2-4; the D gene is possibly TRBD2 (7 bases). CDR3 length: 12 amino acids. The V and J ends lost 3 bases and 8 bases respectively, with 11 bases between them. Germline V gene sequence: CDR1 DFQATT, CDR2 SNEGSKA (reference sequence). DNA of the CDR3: TGCAGTGCTAGTAGAGGGGGGGACATTCAGTACTTC. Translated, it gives CSASRGGDIQYF.

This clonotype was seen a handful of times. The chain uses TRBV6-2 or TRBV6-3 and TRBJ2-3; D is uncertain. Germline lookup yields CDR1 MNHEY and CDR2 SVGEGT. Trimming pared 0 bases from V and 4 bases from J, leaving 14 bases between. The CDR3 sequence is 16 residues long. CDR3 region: CASSYSLGIGPDTQYF. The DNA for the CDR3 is TGTGCCAGCAGTTACTCGTTAGGGATCGGCCCAGATACGCAGTATTTT.

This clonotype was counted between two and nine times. In nucleotides, the CDR3 is TGTGCCAGCAGCCAGGCCCGGGCAGATAATTCACCCCTCCACTTT. Translating gives CASSQARADNSPLHF. The chain couples TRBV3-1 to TRBJ1-6, with D unresolved. The CDR3 totals 15 residues. Looked up from germline, CDR1 is LGHDT and CDR2 is YNNKEL (reference sequence). The germline V and J ends were trimmed by 3 bases and 5 bases, with 11 bases remaining between them.